This note documents a single TCR beta chain sequence. Clones were sequenced by immunoSEQ multiplex PCR, and TCRdb holds only the in-frame ones, with some missing. The data show 6,700 or so clones, roughly nine tenths seen once. These data come from a study of chemoradiotherapy in HPV16-positive cancers. V dropped 7 bases and J dropped 4 bases, with 16 bases sitting between them. Germline values: CDR1 LNHDA, CDR2 SQIVND (reference sequence). The CDR3 covers 14 residues. The sample was tumor tissue, taken from a patient who underwent chemoradiotherapy. The clonotype comes from a human donor with HPV-associated anogenital cancer. The V call is TRBV19, the J call TRBJ1-1; D remains unclear. This CDR3 is CASTMPGISTEAFF. For the CDR3, the DNA is TGTGCCAGTACCATGCCCGGGATTAGCACTGAAGCTTTCTTT.